The next 14 T cell receptor beta chains were all read from a single sample in a study of cytomegalovirus exposure and HLA in healthy donors. The primer mix had 60 Vbeta and 13 Jbeta primers. This table comes from immunoSEQ multiplex PCR, and its TCRdb copy is limited to in-frame clones, with some not included. The sample lists about 150,000 clones, 65% to 80% seen once, with about 3.1% in the top ten. The sample consisted of PBMCs. All receptors come from a male donor in good health and CMV-seronegative.

The chain recombines TRBV7-2 with TRBJ2-4; D gene uncertain. The CDR3 sequence is 13 residues long. V shed 1 base and J shed 7 bases, with 8 bases lying between them. Germline CDR1 is SGHTA and CDR2 is FQGNSA. CDR3: CASSLGSLNIQYF. The CDR3 DNA reads as TGTGCCAGCAGCTTAGGGTCACTTAACATTCAGTACTTC.

CDR3 amino acids: CASGLSSNTEAFF. The CDR3, as DNA: TGTGCTAGTGGTTTGTCCAGTAACACTGAAGCTTTCTTT. J is TRBJ1-1 and V is TRBV12-5; D call uncertain. There are 13 residues in the CDR3. Germline V gene sequence: CDR1 LGHNT, CDR2 FRNRAP. The V end lost 2 bases, the J end lost 2 bases, and 6 bases lay between the germline ends.

The gene calls are TRBV9 and TRBJ1-1; D is ambiguous. This CDR3 region has 15 residues. Trimming took 1 base from V and 1 from J, leaving 11 bases between them. Germline loops: CDR1 SGDLS, CDR2 YYNGEE. This CDR3 is CASSVSELRNTEAFF. The CDR3 DNA reads TGTGCCAGCAGCGTATCCGAGCTAAGGAACACTGAAGCTTTCTTT.

This sequence joins TRBV10-1 and TRBJ2-1; TRBD1 matches at 9 bases. The CDR3 runs to 15 residues. Germline trimming cut 4 bases from V and 5 bases from J; bases unmatched to any gene: 6. From germline, CDR1 is WNHNN and CDR2 SYGVQD (reference sequence). The CDR3, as DNA: TGCGCCAGCAGTGGACAGGGGGATAGACACAATGAGCAGTTCTTC. It codes for CASSGQGDRHNEQFF.

Written as DNA, the CDR3 is TGTGCCAGCAGCAAAGTGGGACTACGGGAGCAGTTCTTC. Its protein product is CASSKVGLREQFF. The genes are TRBV21-1 and TRBJ2-1; the table's D call TRBD2 went unverified against the DNA. TRBV21-1 constitutes a pseudogene. This CDR3 spans 13 amino acids.

The chain combines TRBV6-4 with TRBJ2-2, with a tentative D call TRBD1 (6 bases). CDR1 is MRHNA, CDR2 SNTAGT, per germline. The length of the CDR3 is 14 residues. Trimming took 5 bases from V and 3 from J, leaving 10 bases between them. CDR3 in amino acids: CASSLAGDTGELFF. The CDR3 DNA is TGTGCCAGCAGTCTCGCAGGGGACACCGGGGAGCTGTTTTTT.

This clone was found a few times. The rearrangement links TRBV7-3 to TRBJ1-4; 8 bases agree with TRBD1. The germline V gene encodes CDR1 SGHTA and CDR2 FQGTGA. This CDR3 comprises 15 residues. V shed 0 bases and J 5 bases; nucleotides not matched to a gene: 2. The CDR3 spells CASSLTGQANEKLFF. The CDR3 DNA is TGTGCCAGCAGCTTAACGGGACAGGCCAATGAAAAACTGTTTTTT.

The chain joins TRBV27 to TRBJ2-5; weak D call: TRBD1 (6 bases). Germline assignment: CDR1 MNHEY and CDR2 SMNVEV (reference sequence). The CDR3 totals 16 residues. The V and J ends lost 3 bases and 1 base respectively, with 15 bases between them. CDR3 coding DNA: TGTGCCAGCAGTTTCAGAAATACAGGGATCCAAGAGACCCAGTACTTC. This gives the protein CASSFRNTGIQETQYF.

The CDR3 spells CASSQPHGSPNTEAFF. The CDR3 coding sequence is TGCGCCAGCAGCCAACCTCATGGCAGTCCGAACACTGAAGCTTTCTTT. V is TRBV4-1 and J is TRBJ1-1; D uncertain. This CDR3 spans 16 amino acids. V gave up 2 bases and J gave up 1 base, with 14 bases separating them. The germline V gene encodes CDR1 MGHRA and CDR2 YSYEKL.

The V gene is TRBV29-1, the J gene TRBJ1-2; no definite D call. With 4 bases removed from V and 1 base from J, the gap between germline ends came to 10 bases. The length of the CDR3 is 13 residues. CDR1 and CDR2 (germline): SQVTM, ANQGSEA. The DNA of the CDR3 is TGCAGCGTTGTAGGCAGGAATAACTATGGCTACACCTTC. This codes for CSVVGRNNYGYTF.

The rearrangement links TRBV27 to TRBJ2-1; TRBD2 is a possible D gene (6 bases). V was pared by 5 bases and J by 8 bases, with 25 bases between. Germline-derived CDR1 and CDR2 are MNHEY and SMNVEV (reference sequence). The CDR3 is 17 residues long. The CDR3 protein is CASSTLSLRDGGDEQFF. The CDR3 DNA sequence: TGTGCCAGCAGTACACTCAGCCTCCGGGACGGAGGGGATGAGCAGTTCTTC.

This chain joins TRBV2 and TRBJ2-5, with TRBD2 matching over 9 bases. Germline CDR1 SNHLY, CDR2 FYNNEI. This CDR3 has 16 amino acids. With V trimmed by 4 bases and J by 1 base, 7 bases remained unmatched. CDR3 loop: CASSAPSGTLQETQYF. The CDR3, as DNA: TGTGCCAGCAGTGCTCCTAGCGGGACCCTCCAAGAGACCCAGTACTTC.

The chain carries TRBV6-5 and TRBJ2-1; D gene unclear. The CDR3 runs 11 residues. V was pared by 8 bases and J by 3 bases, with 5 bases between. CDR1 is MNHEY and CDR2 is SVGAGI in the germline V gene. CDR3 sequence (DNA): TGTGCCAGCGGGCTCTACAATGAGCAGTTCTTC. The encoded protein is CASGLYNEQFF.

This chain connects TRBV6-6 to TRBJ1-4, with D possibly TRBD1 on 6 matching bases. The CDR3 consists of 14 residues. Per the germline V gene, CDR1 is MNHNY and CDR2 is SVGAGI (reference sequence). V was trimmed by 2 bases and J by 4 bases, leaving 8 bases between them. CDR3 amino acids: CASSYAGDNEKLFF. The CDR3 DNA reads as TGTGCCAGCAGTTACGCAGGGGATAATGAAAAACTGTTTTTT.